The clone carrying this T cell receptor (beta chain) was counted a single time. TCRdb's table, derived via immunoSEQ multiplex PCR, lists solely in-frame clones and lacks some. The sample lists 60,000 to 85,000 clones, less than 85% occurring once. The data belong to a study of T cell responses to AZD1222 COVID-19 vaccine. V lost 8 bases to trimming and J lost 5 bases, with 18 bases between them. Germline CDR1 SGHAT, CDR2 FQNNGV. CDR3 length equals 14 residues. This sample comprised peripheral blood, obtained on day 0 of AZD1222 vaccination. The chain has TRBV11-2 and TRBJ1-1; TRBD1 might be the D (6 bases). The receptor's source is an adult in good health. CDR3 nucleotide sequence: TGTGCCAGCGTGATGATACAGGGAAAGACTGAAGCTTTCTTT. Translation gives CASVMIQGKTEAFF.